A single sample is the source of the 21 T cell receptor beta chains below, sequenced in a study of T cells after yellow fever vaccination. TCRdb re-called the 5' RACE reads through MiXCR, storing one row per CDR3 protein. The sample records approximately 93,000 distinct CDR3 sequences, around 5.5% being singletons. This specimen consisted of CD8+ T cells sorted from PBMCs, obtained 10 days after the yellow fever booster vaccination. These receptors originate from a man younger than 35 who received the YFV17D yellow fever vaccine.

This clonotype was counted between two and nine times. J is TRBJ2-2 and V is TRBV19; a possible D gene is TRBD2 (6 bases). From germline, CDR1 is LNHDA and CDR2 SQIVND (reference sequence). The length of the CDR3 is 15 residues. V lost 3 bases to trimming and J lost 0 bases, with 8 bases between them. As DNA, the CDR3 is TGTGCCAGTAGTATTTTAGCGGCGAACACCGGGGAGCTGTTTTTT. Translation: CASSILAANTGELFF. Together with reference TRBV19 and TRBJ2-2, the CDR3 gives the full variable domain: DGGITQSPKYLFRKEGQNVTLSCEQNLNHDAMYWYRQDPGQGLRLIYYSQIVNDFQKGDIAEGYSVSREKKESFPLTVTSAQKNPTAFYLCASSILAANTGELFFGEGSRLTVL.

This chain connects TRBV4-3 to TRBJ2-1; possibly TRBD1 for D (6 bases). The germline V gene encodes CDR1 LGHNA and CDR2 YSLEER. The CDR3 covers 17 residues. With 0 bases removed from V and 4 bases from J, the gap between germline ends came to 16 bases. This CDR3 reads CASSQDGPGTYYNEQFF. CDR3 DNA: TGCGCCAGCAGCCAAGATGGGCCGGGGACATATTACAATGAGCAGTTCTTC.

The DNA of the CDR3 is TGTGCCAGCAGCTTATCTGGGGGCTCTGGAAACACCATATATTTT. Translated: CASSLSGGSGNTIYF. This sequence joins TRBV7-3 and TRBJ1-3; possible D gene TRBD1, 5 bases. The CDR3 extends over 15 amino acids. Per germline, CDR1 SGHTA and CDR2 FQGTGA. Trimming stripped 2 bases from V and 0 bases from J, with 8 bases between. Full variable domain (rest looked up from reference TRBV7-3 and TRBJ1-3): GAGVSQTPSNKVTEKGKYVELRCDPISGHTALYWYRQSLGQGPEFLIYFQGTGAADDSGLPNDRFFAVRPEGSVSTLKIQRTERGDSAVYLCASSLSGGSGNTIYFGEGSWLTVV.

A few counts support this clonotype. The J gene is TRBJ2-7, the V gene TRBV5-5, with D possibly being TRBD1 (6 bases). Germline V gene sequence: CDR1 SGHKS, CDR2 YYEKEE (reference sequence). The CDR3 has 15 residues. V was trimmed by 4 bases and J by 3 bases, leaving 17 bases between them. The CDR3 sequence: CASSPDRIVSYEQYV. The CDR3 region has the DNA TGTGCCAGCAGCCCGGACAGAATTGTTAGCTACGAGCAGTACGTC.

This clonotype has only a few counts. This sequence joins TRBV9 and TRBJ1-1, with no clear D. In germline, CDR1 is SGDLS, CDR2 YYNGEE. The CDR3 is made up of 14 amino acids. Trimming removed 5 bases at V and 3 bases at J, with 14 bases between. CDR3 loop: CASSLNEYYTEAFF. The CDR3 coding sequence is TGTGCCAGCAGTCTGAATGAGTATTACACTGAAGCTTTCTTT.

At least ten counts were recorded for this clonotype. This chain connects TRBV6-2 or TRBV6-3 to TRBJ2-7; 7 nucleotides line up with TRBD2. V shed 8 bases, J shed 3 bases, and the junction held 10 bases outside the gene matches. The CDR3 sequence is 14 residues long. CDR1 is MNHEY and CDR2 is SVGEGT in the germline V gene. CDR3 amino acids: CASRPAGKIYEQYF. As DNA, the CDR3 is TGTGCCAGCCGTCCAGCGGGGAAAATCTACGAGCAGTACTTC.

V gene TRBV7-9 combines with J gene TRBJ2-7; D possibly corresponds to TRBD2 (7 bases). Trimming removed 5 bases at V and 7 bases at J, with 15 bases between. Germline lookup yields CDR1 SEHNR and CDR2 FQNEAQ (reference sequence). This CDR3 is 13 amino acids long. The CDR3 is CASSAEGGREQYV. The CDR3 nucleotides are TGTGCCAGCAGCGCTGAGGGGGGGCGTGAGCAGTACGTC.

In this sample, this clonotype turned up many times. The rearrangement links TRBV5-5 to TRBJ2-7; a weak D match, TRBD1 (6 bases). The CDR3 is 14 residues long. V lost 3 bases, J lost 0 bases, and 10 bases lay in between. CDR1 SGHKS and CDR2 YYEKEE come from the germline V gene (reference sequence). CDR3 protein: CASSSRTDSYEQYV. CDR3 in DNA: TGTGCCAGCAGCTCCCGGACAGACTCCTACGAGCAGTACGTC.

This clonotype was observed a few times. The V call is TRBV5-1, the J call TRBJ2-7; 9 nucleotides match TRBD1. This CDR3 spans 17 amino acids. V was clipped by 1 base and J by 4 bases; unmatched bases: 12. Per germline, CDR1 SGHRS and CDR2 YFSETQ. The CDR3 nucleotides are TGCGCCAGCAGCTTGCTTGGGGGACAGGGTCGGGAGTACGAGCAGTACTTC. Its protein product is CASSLLGGQGREYEQYF. Looking up the rest from reference TRBV5-1 and TRBJ2-7 gives the full variable domain: KAGVTQTPRYLIKTRGQQVTLSCSPISGHRSVSWYQQTPGQGLQFLFEYFSETQRNKGNFPGRFSGRQFSNSRSEMNVSTLELGDSALYLCASSLLGGQGREYEQYFGPGTRLTVT.

There are a few counts of this clonotype. The J gene is TRBJ1-4, the V gene TRBV7-6; D is unclear. There are 15 residues in the CDR3. CDR1 and CDR2 (germline): SGHVS, FNYEAQ. With 5 bases removed from V and 5 bases from J, the gap between germline ends came to 15 bases. CDR3 protein: CASSGTGLWNEKLFF. The DNA of the CDR3 is TGTGCCAGCAGCGGCACGGGCTTATGGAATGAAAAACTGTTTTTT.

This clonotype has only a few counts. V and J are TRBV6-1 and TRBJ2-1; a possible D gene is TRBD1 (6 bases). Trimming removed 1 base from V and 0 bases from J, with 10 bases in between. The CDR3 has 16 amino acids. Germline CDR1 and CDR2: MNHNS and SASEGT. The CDR3 nucleotides read TGTGCCAGCAGTGAAGTTGACAGGAGCTCCTACAATGAGCAGTTCTTC. Translated, it gives CASSEVDRSSYNEQFF.

This clonotype was observed a few times. J is TRBJ2-5 and V is TRBV12-3 or TRBV12-4; TRBD1 aligns across 8 bases. Germline trimming cut 4 bases from V and 7 bases from J; bases unmatched to any gene: 11. The CDR3 has 15 residues. The CDR3 sequence: CASSSGQGLYGTQYF. As DNA, the CDR3 is TGTGCCAGCAGTTCTGGACAGGGTTTGTACGGGACCCAGTACTTC.

The V gene is TRBV6-5, the J gene TRBJ1-1; 7 bases align to TRBD1. CDR1 and CDR2 (germline): MNHEY, SVGAGI. Trimming cost V 5 bases and J 3 bases; bases outside gene matches: 6. The CDR3 contains 14 residues. For the CDR3, the DNA is TGTGCCAGCAGTGAAACAGGGGAGGACACTGAAGCTTTCTTT. Encoded protein: CASSETGEDTEAFF.

This chain links TRBV12-3 or TRBV12-4 with TRBJ1-5; D is undetermined. V was clipped by 8 bases and J by 1 base, with 6 bases between them. The CDR3 totals 12 residues. The CDR3 region is CASRKSNQPQHF. The CDR3 DNA reads as TGTGCCAGCCGTAAGAGCAATCAGCCCCAGCATTTT.

This clonotype came up many times. The chain carries TRBV27 and TRBJ2-3; D gene unclear. The CDR3 runs to 11 residues. Germline V gene lookup returns CDR1 MNHEY and CDR2 SMNVEV (reference sequence). V shed 7 bases and J shed 2 bases, with 4 bases lying between them. CDR3 DNA sequence: TGTGCCAGCACCCCCACAGATACGCAGTATTTT. Translating it yields CASTPTDTQYF.

This clonotype has at least ten counts. CDR3 loop: CASSLDRPGGLYEQYV. In nucleotides, the CDR3 is TGTGCCAGCAGCTTAGACCGGCCGGGGGGGCTGTACGAGCAGTACGTC. J is TRBJ2-7 and V is TRBV7-8; 8 positions match TRBD2. The CDR3 totals 16 residues. With V trimmed by 1 base and J by 4 bases, 9 bases remained unmatched. The germline CDR1 and CDR2 sequences are SGHVS and FQNEAQ.

This clonotype was recorded a few times. For the CDR3, the DNA is TGCGCCAGCAGCCAAGCCAACAGGGGAGATCAGCCCCAGCATTTT. Its translation is CASSQANRGDQPQHF. The chain has TRBV4-1 and TRBJ1-5, with 7 bases fitting TRBD1. Trimming cost V 1 base and J 5 bases; bases outside gene matches: 5. Germline CDR1 is MGHRA and CDR2 is YSYEKL. This CDR3 is 15 amino acids long.

This clonotype was detected only a few times. The rearrangement uses TRBV7-6 and TRBJ2-3; D is possibly TRBD1 (6 bases). The CDR3 has 13 amino acids. Germline V gene data show CDR1 as SGHVS and CDR2 as FNYEAQ. V lost 8 bases to trimming and J lost 2 bases, with 11 bases between them. The CDR3, as DNA: TGTGCCAGCGCAGGACAGAACACAGATACGCAGTATTTT. Protein product: CASAGQNTDTQYF.

This chain links TRBV15 with TRBJ1-1; the match to TRBD1 covers 7 bases. The CDR3 totals 17 residues. With V trimmed by 0 bases and J by 1 base, 8 bases remained unmatched. Germline V gives CDR1 LNHNV, CDR2 YYDKDF (reference sequence). The CDR3 here is CATSRDWEDRSNTEAFF. The CDR3 DNA reads as TGTGCCACCAGCAGAGATTGGGAGGACAGGTCGAACACTGAAGCTTTCTTT.

The J gene is TRBJ1-1, the V gene TRBV12-3 or TRBV12-4, with a weak D call TRBD1 (5 bases). This CDR3 region has 13 residues. V shed 7 bases and J shed 5 bases, with 14 bases lying between them. CDR3 in amino acids: CASTWGWGTEAFF. DNA of the CDR3: TGTGCCAGCACCTGGGGGTGGGGGACTGAAGCTTTCTTT.

In its sample, this clonotype was seen a few times. The chain recombines TRBV2 with TRBJ2-1; D remains unclear. V was pared by 8 bases and J by 5 bases, with 4 bases between. In germline, CDR1 is SNHLY, CDR2 FYNNEI. The CDR3 loop spans 10 amino acids. CDR3 region: CASYHNEQFF. CDR3 nucleotides: TGTGCCAGCTACCACAATGAGCAGTTCTTC.